These 10 T cell receptor beta chains originate from one sample sequenced in a study of identical twins. A single record per CDR3 protein comes from TCRdb applying MiXCR to the 5' RACE reads. In the table there are 1.5 million or so distinct CDR3 sequences, about 31% of which are singletons. Material for sequencing was cord blood. All receptors derive from a newborn girl in good health.

The chain carries TRBV5-4 and TRBJ2-4, with D tentatively TRBD1 (6 bases). The DNA end favors TRBJ2-5, so the J call may be wrong. CDR1 is SGHNT, CDR2 YYREEE, per germline (reference sequence). CDR3 length: 16 residues. The CDR3 nucleotides are TGTGCCAGCAGCTTCCGGCCGCAGGGGAGTCAAGAGACCCAGTACTTC. Encoded protein: CASSFRPQGSQETQYF.

This clonotype showed up just a few times. This sequence joins TRBV20-1 and TRBJ2-5; no definite D call. Between the trimmed V and J ends, which lost 1 base and 5 bases, there was a span of 20 bases. This CDR3 has 16 amino acids. Germline assignment: CDR1 DFQATT and CDR2 SNEGSKA (reference sequence). The CDR3 DNA reads as TGCAGTGCTAGAGGGGTCCCGGCTTACGGTTTTGAGACCCAGTACTTC. Its protein is CSARGVPAYGFETQYF.

CDR3 protein: CASRADYNQPQHF. CDR3 nucleotides: TGCGCCAGCAGAGCGGACTACAATCAGCCCCAGCATTTT. The rearrangement uses TRBV5-1 and TRBJ1-5, with D unresolved. The length of the CDR3 is 13 residues. Germline CDR1 SGHRS, CDR2 YFSETQ. The V gene lost 5 bases and the J gene lost 3 bases, with 9 bases spanning the gap.

The chain has TRBV29-1 and TRBJ1-1, with a tentative D call TRBD1 (5 bases). Germline V gives CDR1 SQVTM, CDR2 ANQGSEA. Deletions cut 4 bases from V and 11 bases from J, with 14 bases between. The CDR3 extends over 11 amino acids. The CDR3 DNA reads as TGCAGCGTTGTCTCCATAGGGGTTGCTTTCTTT. Protein: CSVVSIGVAFF. Variable domain in full (rest from reference TRBV29-1 and TRBJ1-1): SAVISQKPSRDICQRGTSLTIQCQVDSQVTMMFWYRQQPGQSLTLIATANQGSEATYESGFVIDKFPISRPNLTFSTLTVSNMSPEDSSIYLCSVVSIGVAFFGQGTRLTVV.

V is TRBV24-1 and J is TRBJ2-5; the D is unclear. Germline V CDR1 and CDR2: KGHDR, SFDVKD. This CDR3 spans 15 amino acids. V was shortened by 1 base and J by 4 bases, with 12 bases between the two germline ends. This CDR3 is CATSDLNNLGETQYF. The DNA for the CDR3 is TGTGCCACCAGTGATTTAAATAACCTGGGAGAGACCCAGTACTTC.

This clonotype was recorded a few times. The chain uses TRBV5-5 and TRBJ2-7; D unresolved. V lost 0 bases and J 0 bases, leaving 10 bases between the germline ends. Germline CDR1 SGHKS, CDR2 YYEKEE (reference sequence). CDR3 length: 15 residues. CDR3 nucleotide sequence: TGTGCCAGCAGCTTGGAGACACACGCCTCCTACGAGCAGTACTTC. Translation: CASSLETHASYEQYF.

This clonotype occurred a few times. The chain uses TRBV10-3 and TRBJ1-6; 8 nucleotides align to TRBD1. The J segment lost 3 bases and the V segment lost 4 bases, leaving 8 bases of the junction unmatched. The germline V gene encodes CDR1 ENHRY and CDR2 SYGVKD. CDR3 size: 17 residues. This CDR3 reads CAISGVAGTGYNSPLHF. CDR3 DNA sequence: TGTGCCATCAGTGGTGTTGCTGGGACAGGCTATAATTCACCCCTCCACTTT.

The CDR3 sequence is CASSLGGGLAEAFF. Written as DNA, the CDR3 is TGTGCCAGCAGCTTAGGAGGGGGGCTCGCTGAAGCTTTCTTT. The rearrangement links TRBV7-9 to TRBJ1-1, with D perhaps TRBD1 (6 bases). The CDR3 has 14 amino acids. Germline V CDR1 and CDR2: SEHNR, FQNEAQ (reference sequence). Trimming took 1 base from V and 6 from J, leaving 12 bases between them.

This chain connects TRBV20-1 to TRBJ2-1; 9 bases agree with TRBD1. V lost 6 bases to trimming and J lost 6 bases; unmatched junction nucleotides: 9. CDR1 is DFQATT and CDR2 is SNEGSKA in the germline V gene (reference sequence). The CDR3 is made up of 14 amino acids. The CDR3 loop is CSATGTGRPNEQFF. The DNA of the CDR3 is TGCAGTGCAACCGGGACAGGGCGCCCCAATGAGCAGTTCTTC.

The V call is TRBV4-2, the J call TRBJ2-3, with 9 bases lining up with TRBD2. The CDR3 spans 17 residues. J gave up 6 bases and V 1 base, and 11 bases lay outside the gene matches. Germline loops: CDR1 LGHNA, CDR2 YNFKEQ. The CDR3 here is CASSQGLAGFGADTQYF. CDR3 coding DNA: TGTGCCAGCAGCCAAGGCCTAGCGGGGTTTGGGGCGGATACGCAGTATTTT.